Sequencing of this TCR beta chain was carried out in a study of T cells in Graves' hyperthyroidism and ophthalmopathy. Regions amplified from RNA transcripts were the TCR beta CDR3 regions. TCR CDR3 underwent first-round RT-PCR with the HTBI primer set. TCRdb passed the multiplex PCR reads through MiXCR, listing each CDR3 protein once. In the table there are 480,000 or so distinct CDR3 sequences, about 45% of which are singletons. General study results and limits: Onset of ophthalmopathy came a median roughly 6.5 months after the model predicted it. Separation of ophthalmopathy from stable hyperthyroidism was achieved by a 13 V-J model.

Remarks on this clonotype: The antigen remains undetermined.

Germline V gene data show CDR1 as MNHNS and CDR2 as SASEGT. CDR3 length: 17 amino acids. V shed 5 bases, J shed 0 bases, and the junction held 10 bases outside the gene matches. This TCR derives from an adult woman with Graves' disease, either hyperthyroidism or ophthalmopathy (not recorded which). The sequencing sample was made of peripheral blood or thyroid tissue (not recorded which). The rearrangement links TRBV6-1 to TRBJ1-3; 7 bases line up with TRBD1. The CDR3 sequence: CASSPFSNRGSGNTIYF. In DNA, the CDR3 is TGTGCCAGCAGTCCCTTTTCGAACAGGGGCTCTGGAAACACCATATATTTT.